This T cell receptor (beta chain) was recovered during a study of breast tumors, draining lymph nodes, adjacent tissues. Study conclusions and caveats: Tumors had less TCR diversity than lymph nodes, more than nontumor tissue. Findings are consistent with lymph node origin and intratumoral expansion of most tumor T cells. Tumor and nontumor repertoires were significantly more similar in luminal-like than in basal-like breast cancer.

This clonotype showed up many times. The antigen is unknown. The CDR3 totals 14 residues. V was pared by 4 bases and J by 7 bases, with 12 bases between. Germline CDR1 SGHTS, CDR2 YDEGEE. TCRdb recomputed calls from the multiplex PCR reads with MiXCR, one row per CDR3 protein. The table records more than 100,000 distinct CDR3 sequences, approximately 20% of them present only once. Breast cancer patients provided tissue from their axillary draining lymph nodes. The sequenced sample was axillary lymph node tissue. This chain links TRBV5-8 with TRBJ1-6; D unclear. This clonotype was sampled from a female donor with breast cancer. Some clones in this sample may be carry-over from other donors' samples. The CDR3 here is CASSRLDGNSPLHF. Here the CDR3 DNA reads TGTGCCAGCAGCCGTTTGGACGGAAATTCACCCCTCCACTTT.